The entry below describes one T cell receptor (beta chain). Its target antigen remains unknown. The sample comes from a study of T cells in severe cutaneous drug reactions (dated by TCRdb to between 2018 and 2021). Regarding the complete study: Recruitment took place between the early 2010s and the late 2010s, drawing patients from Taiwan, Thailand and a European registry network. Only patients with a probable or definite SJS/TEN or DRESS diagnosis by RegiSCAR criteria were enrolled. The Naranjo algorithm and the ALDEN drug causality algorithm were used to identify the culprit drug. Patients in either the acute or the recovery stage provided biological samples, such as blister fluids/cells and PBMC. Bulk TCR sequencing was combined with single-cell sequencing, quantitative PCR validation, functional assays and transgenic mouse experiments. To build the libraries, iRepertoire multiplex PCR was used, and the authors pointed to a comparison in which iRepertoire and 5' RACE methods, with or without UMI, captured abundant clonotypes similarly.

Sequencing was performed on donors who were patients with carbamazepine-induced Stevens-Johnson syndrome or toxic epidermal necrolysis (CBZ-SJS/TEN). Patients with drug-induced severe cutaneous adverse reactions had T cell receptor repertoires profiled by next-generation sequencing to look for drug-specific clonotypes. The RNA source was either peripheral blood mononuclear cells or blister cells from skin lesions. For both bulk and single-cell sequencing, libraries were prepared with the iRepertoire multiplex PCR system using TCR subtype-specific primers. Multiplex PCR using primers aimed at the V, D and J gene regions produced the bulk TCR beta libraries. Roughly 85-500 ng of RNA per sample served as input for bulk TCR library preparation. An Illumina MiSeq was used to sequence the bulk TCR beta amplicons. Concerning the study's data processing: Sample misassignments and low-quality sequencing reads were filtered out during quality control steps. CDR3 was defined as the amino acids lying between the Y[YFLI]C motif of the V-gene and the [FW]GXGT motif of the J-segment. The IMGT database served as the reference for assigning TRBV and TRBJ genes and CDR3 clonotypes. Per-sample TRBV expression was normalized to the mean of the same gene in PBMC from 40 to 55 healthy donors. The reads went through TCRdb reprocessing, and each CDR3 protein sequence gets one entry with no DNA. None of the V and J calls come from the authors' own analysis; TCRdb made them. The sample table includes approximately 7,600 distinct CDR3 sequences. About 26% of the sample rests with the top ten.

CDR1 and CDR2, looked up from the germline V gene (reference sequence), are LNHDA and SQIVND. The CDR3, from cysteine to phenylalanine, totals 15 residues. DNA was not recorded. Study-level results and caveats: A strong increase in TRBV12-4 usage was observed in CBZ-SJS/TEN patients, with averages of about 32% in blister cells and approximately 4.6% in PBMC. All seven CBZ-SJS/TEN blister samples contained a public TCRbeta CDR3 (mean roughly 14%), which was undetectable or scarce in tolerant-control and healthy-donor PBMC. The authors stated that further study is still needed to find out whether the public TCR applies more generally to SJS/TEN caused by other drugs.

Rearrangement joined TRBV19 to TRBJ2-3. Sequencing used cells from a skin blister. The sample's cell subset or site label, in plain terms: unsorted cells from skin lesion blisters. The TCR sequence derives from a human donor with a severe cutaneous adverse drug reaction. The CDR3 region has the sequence CASSTSATRTDTQYF.